These T cell receptor beta chains were read from a single sample in a study of blood T cell repertoires in COVID-19. This table comes from immunoSEQ multiplex PCR, and its TCRdb copy is limited to in-frame clones, with some not included. The data hold approximately 200,000 clones, with about 85% observed a single time. The sample comprised peripheral blood. The receptors stem from a woman aged 60-70 years who had recovered from COVID-19. Both conserved end residues are part of each CDR3. The D gene is left open where the match is weak. The listing skips clone size in some rows; elsewhere it reads once, few, many or a size class.

J: TRBJ2-5; V: TRBV6-5; size: -; D: TRBD1; CDR3: CASSYSGTGGETQYF; DNA: TGTGCCAGCAGTTACTCGGGGACAGGGGGCGAGACCCAGTACTTC
J: TRBJ1-2; V: TRBV15; size: few; D: TRBD1; CDR3: CATKQGRTTNYGYTF; DNA: TGTGCCACTAAACAGGGGAGGACTACTAACTATGGCTACACCTTC
J: TRBJ1-5; V: TRBV7-9; size: once; D: TRBD1; CDR3: CASSLVGQGNQPQHF; DNA: TGTGCCAGCAGCTTAGTCGGACAGGGAAATCAGCCCCAGCATTTT
J: TRBJ2-3; V: TRBV6-5; size: -; D: TRBD2; CDR3: CASRDPGGPTDTQYF; DNA: TGTGCCAGCAGAGACCCGGGGGGGCCGACAGATACGCAGTATTTT
J: TRBJ2-3; V: TRBV24-1; size: -; D: TRBD1; CDR3: CATSDPRTGATDTQYF; DNA: TGTGCCACCAGTGATCCACGGACAGGGGCCACAGATACGCAGTATTTT
J: TRBJ1-5; V: TRBV6-2/TRBV6-3; size: -; D: -; CDR3: CASSPLNPRGRSFNQPQHF; DNA: TGTGCCAGCAGTCCACTCAACCCCAGGGGCAGGAGTTTCAATCAGCCCCAGCATTTT
J: TRBJ2-3; V: TRBV12-2; size: -; D: -; CDR3: CASRLAPMIAGASTDTQYF; DNA: TGTGCAAGTCGCTTAGCGCCAATGATAGCGGGGGCTAGCACAGATACGCAGTATTTT
J: TRBJ2-1; V: TRBV2; size: -; D: TRBD2; CDR3: CASSEGLAVNNEQFF; DNA: TGTGCCAGCAGTGAAGGTCTAGCGGTAAACAATGAGCAGTTCTTC
J: TRBJ2-7; V: TRBV7-9; size: -; D: TRBD1; CDR3: CASSLGGQGSPYEQYF; DNA: TGTGCCAGCAGCTTAGGGGGACAGGGGTCCCCCTACGAGCAGTACTTC
J: TRBJ2-4; V: TRBV7-2; size: -; D: -; CDR3: CASSATDGKNIQYF; DNA: TGTGCCAGCAGCGCGACAGACGGAAAAAACATTCAGTACTTC
J: TRBJ1-1; V: TRBV12-5; size: -; D: -; CDR3: CASGTGNTEAFF; DNA: TGTGCTAGTGGAACAGGGAATACTGAAGCTTTCTTT
J: TRBJ1-2; V: TRBV24-1; size: -; D: -; CDR3: CATSDSRVYTF; DNA: TGTGCCACCAGTGATTCACGGGTCTACACCTTC
J: TRBJ2-5; V: TRBV5-1; size: -; D: TRBD2; CDR3: CASSAAGGPGETQYF; DNA: TGCGCCAGCAGCGCCGCGGGGGGGCCGGGGGAGACCCAGTACTTC
J: TRBJ2-1; V: TRBV3-1/TRBV3-2; size: few; D: TRBD2; CDR3: CASSRSGGEQFF; DNA: TGTGCCAGCAGCCGAAGCGGGGGAGAGCAGTTCTTC
J: TRBJ2-2; V: TRBV29-1; size: once; D: -; CDR3: CSVRAGSVLFF; DNA: TGCAGCGTTCGGGCGGGTAGTGTGCTGTTTTTT
J: TRBJ1-6; V: TRBV7-3; size: -; D: -; CDR3: CASSLTGTYNSPLHF; DNA: TGTGCCAGCAGCCTAACCGGGACCTATAATTCACCCCTCCACTTT
J: TRBJ2-1; V: TRBV11-2; size: -; D: -; CDR3: CASSLAERTGLSAYNEQFF; DNA: TGTGCCAGCAGCTTAGCAGAGCGGACCGGGCTGTCGGCCTACAATGAGCAGTTCTTC
J: TRBJ2-2; V: TRBV28; size: -; D: TRBD1; CDR3: CASSLSLYRGRTGELFF; DNA: TGTGCCAGCAGTCTCTCCCTCTACAGGGGGCGCACCGGGGAGCTGTTTTTT
J: TRBJ1-5; V: TRBV6-1; size: -; D: -; CDR3: CASSVGTPDSNQPQHF; DNA: TGTGCCAGCAGTGTTGGGACACCGGATAGCAATCAGCCCCAGCATTTT
J: TRBJ2-7; V: TRBV12-3/TRBV12-4; size: -; D: TRBD1; CDR3: CASSRDRAYEQYF; DNA: TGTGCCAGCAGTCGGGACAGGGCCTACGAGCAGTACTTC
J: TRBJ1-1; V: TRBV5-1; size: -; D: -; CDR3: CASSTQNMNTEAFF; DNA: TGCGCCAGCAGCACCCAGAACATGAACACTGAAGCTTTCTTT
J: TRBJ1-6; V: TRBV30; size: -; D: -; CDR3: CAWSVLTGSSYNSPLHF; DNA: TGTGCCTGGAGTGTACTAACGGGAAGCTCCTATAATTCACCCCTCCACTTT
J: TRBJ1-3; V: TRBV18; size: -; D: TRBD1; CDR3: CASGTGGSGNTIYF; DNA: TGTGCCAGCGGGACAGGGGGCAGTGGAAACACCATATATTTT
J: TRBJ1-3; V: TRBV5-1; size: -; D: TRBD1; CDR3: CASSYADRGLVGNTIYF; DNA: TGCGCCAGCAGCTACGCGGACAGGGGATTGGTGGGAAACACCATATATTTT
J: TRBJ2-7; V: TRBV9; size: -; D: -; CDR3: CASSGSGSHEQYF; DNA: TGTGCCAGCAGCGGATCAGGGTCCCACGAGCAGTACTTC
J: TRBJ2-5; V: TRBV5-4; size: -; D: TRBD2; CDR3: CASSRGTSGDETQYF; DNA: TGTGCCAGCAGCAGAGGAACTAGCGGGGATGAGACCCAGTACTTC
J: TRBJ2-3; V: TRBV6-2/TRBV6-3; size: -; D: TRBD2; CDR3: CASSSIAGDPTDTQYF; DNA: TGTGCCAGCAGTTCAATAGCGGGGGACCCAACAGATACGCAGTATTTT
J: TRBJ2-2; V: TRBV7-9; size: -; D: TRBD1; CDR3: CASSLETGGTGELFF; DNA: TGTGCCAGCAGCTTGGAGACAGGGGGCACCGGGGAGCTGTTTTTT
J: TRBJ1-2; V: TRBV7-2; size: once; D: -; CDR3: CASSPEGGEYGYTF; DNA: TGTGCCAGCAGCCCGGAGGGGGGGGAATATGGCTACACCTTC
J: TRBJ2-1; V: TRBV7-3; size: -; D: TRBD2; CDR3: CASSSTDSRGGVYNEQFF; DNA: TGTGCCAGCAGCTCCACAGATTCCCGGGGGGGAGTCTACAATGAGCAGTTCTTC
J: TRBJ1-2; V: TRBV27; size: -; D: -; CDR3: CASSLSGGGAHYGYTF; DNA: TGTGCCAGCAGTTTATCAGGCGGGGGCGCCCACTATGGCTACACCTTC
J: TRBJ2-5; V: TRBV2; size: once; D: -; CDR3: CASSEASGYQETQYF; DNA: TGTGCCAGCAGTGAAGCATCGGGGTACCAAGAGACCCAGTACTTC
J: TRBJ1-6; V: TRBV30; size: -; D: -; CDR3: CAWRARTESPLHF; DNA: TGTGCCTGGAGGGCCAGGACAGAATCACCCCTCCACTTT
J: TRBJ2-7; V: TRBV2; size: -; D: -; CDR3: CASRSGINYEQYF; DNA: TGTGCCAGTAGAAGCGGAATAAACTACGAGCAGTACTTC
J: TRBJ2-1; V: TRBV15; size: -; D: -; CDR3: CATRKDTNNEQFF; DNA: TGTGCCACCAGAAAGGACACCAACAATGAGCAGTTCTTC
J: TRBJ1-2; V: TRBV19; size: -; D: -; CDR3: CASSIGTDKNYGYTF; DNA: TGTGCCAGTAGTATAGGTACAGATAAAAACTATGGCTACACCTTC
J: TRBJ2-3; V: TRBV7-6; size: few; D: -; CDR3: CASSLDPGTDTQYF; DNA: TGTGCCAGCAGCTTAGATCCAGGTACAGATACGCAGTATTTT
J: TRBJ2-1; V: TRBV7-2; size: few; D: TRBD2; CDR3: CASSPTSAAGYNEQFF; DNA: TGTGCCAGCAGCCCCACTAGCGCTGCGGGGTACAATGAGCAGTTCTTC
J: TRBJ2-7; V: TRBV19; size: -; D: -; CDR3: CASSTDRSSYEQYF; DNA: TGTGCCAGTAGTACCGACAGGAGCTCCTACGAGCAGTACTTC
J: TRBJ1-2; V: TRBV6-5; size: -; D: TRBD1; CDR3: CASSPGQGRYTF; DNA: TGTGCCAGCAGCCCGGGACAGGGACGCTACACCTTC
J: TRBJ2-1; V: TRBV10-2; size: -; D: TRBD2; CDR3: CASKFDLAGYNEQFF; DNA: TGCGCCAGCAAGTTCGATCTAGCGGGGTATAATGAGCAGTTCTTC
J: TRBJ2-3; V: TRBV6-2/TRBV6-3; size: -; D: TRBD2; CDR3: CASSYSTGTSGGPNTDTQYF; DNA: TGTGCCAGCAGTTACTCGACTGGGACTAGCGGGGGGCCAAACACAGATACGCAGTATTTT
J: TRBJ1-4; V: TRBV5-1; size: -; D: -; CDR3: CASSSDSGAEKLFF; DNA: TGCGCCAGCAGCTCGGACAGCGGGGCGGAAAAACTGTTTTTT
J: TRBJ1-5; V: TRBV12-3/TRBV12-4; size: -; D: -; CDR3: CASKQMNQPQHF; DNA: TGTGCCAGCAAACAGATGAATCAGCCCCAGCATTTT
J: TRBJ1-1; V: TRBV27; size: -; D: TRBD1; CDR3: CASSPQGAAEAFF; DNA: TGTGCCAGCAGTCCACAGGGGGCGGCTGAAGCTTTCTTT
J: TRBJ1-1; V: TRBV7-3; size: -; D: -; CDR3: CASSRGPTSGGTEAFF; DNA: TGTGCCAGCAGCCGCGGGCCTACCTCAGGTGGCACTGAAGCTTTCTTT
J: TRBJ2-1; V: TRBV2; size: -; D: -; CDR3: CASNGRVGEQFF; DNA: TGTGCCAGCAACGGGCGGGTGGGTGAGCAGTTCTTC
J: TRBJ2-7; V: TRBV5-1; size: -; D: TRBD1; CDR3: CASSFGTGGYPAYEQYF; DNA: TGCGCCAGCAGTTTTGGGACAGGGGGCTACCCAGCCTACGAGCAGTACTTC
J: TRBJ2-7; V: TRBV5-1; size: -; D: TRBD1; CDR3: CASSPPDRSTYEQYF; DNA: TGCGCCAGCAGCCCGCCGGACAGGTCTACCTACGAGCAGTACTTC
J: TRBJ1-2; V: TRBV6-1; size: -; D: -; CDR3: CASSEAGLLERYTF; DNA: TGTGCCAGCAGTGAGGCAGGCCTGCTCGAACGCTACACCTTC
J: TRBJ2-7; V: TRBV29-1; size: -; D: TRBD1; CDR3: CSVETGITYEQYF; DNA: TGCAGCGTCGAGACAGGGATTACCTACGAGCAGTACTTC
J: TRBJ1-1; V: TRBV18; size: -; D: TRBD1; CDR3: CASSRDTGVRSNEAFF; DNA: TGTGCCAGCTCGCGCGATACAGGGGTCCGCTCCAATGAAGCTTTCTTT
J: TRBJ1-2; V: TRBV2; size: -; D: -; CDR3: CASYREGYYGYTF; DNA: TGTGCCAGCTACAGGGAGGGGTACTATGGCTACACCTTC
J: TRBJ2-1; V: TRBV21-1; size: once; D: -; CDR3: CASSKDPLAGGHNEQFF; DNA: TGTGCCAGCAGCAAAGACCCCCTAGCGGGGGGGCACAATGAGCAGTTCTTC
J: TRBJ1-4; V: TRBV19; size: few; D: TRBD1; CDR3: CASSPNGQATNEKLFF; DNA: TGTGCCAGTAGTCCCAACGGACAGGCAACTAATGAAAAACTGTTTTTT
J: TRBJ2-1; V: TRBV12-5; size: once; D: TRBD2; CDR3: CASGWVPGGSSYNEQFF; DNA: TGTGCTAGTGGTTGGGTACCGGGGGGGAGCTCCTACAATGAGCAGTTCTTC
J: TRBJ1-3; V: TRBV10-1; size: many; D: -; CDR3: CASSELNTIYF; DNA: TGCGCCAGCAGTGAGCTTAACACCATATATTTT
J: TRBJ2-3; V: TRBV5-1; size: -; D: TRBD2; CDR3: CASSLTSGATDTQYF; DNA: TGCGCCAGCAGTCTGACTAGCGGGGCCACAGATACGCAGTATTTT
J: TRBJ2-3; V: TRBV7-2; size: -; D: -; CDR3: CASSLDQRTDTQYF; DNA: TGTGCCAGCAGCCTCGACCAGCGGACAGATACGCAGTATTTT
J: TRBJ2-3; V: TRBV28; size: once; D: -; CDR3: CASSLGWSRGADTQYF; DNA: TGTGCCAGCAGTTTGGGCTGGAGCAGGGGAGCAGATACGCAGTATTTT